The rows below give T cell receptor beta chains drawn from one sample of a study of read filtering for tumor transcriptome and immune sequencing. MiXCR, applied by TCRdb to the reads, yields one record per CDR3 protein. This sample has some 46,000 distinct CDR3 sequences, with 10% to 15% found just once. Input material: a population of CD138-negative cells sorted from bone marrow. Receptors originate from a donor at least 40 years old with multiple myeloma. Both conserved end residues are part of each CDR3. Fields, in order: V gene, CDR3 protein.

>TRBV20-1
CSAARRDVNTDTQYF
>TRBV20-1
CSAPGGVNTEAFF
>TRBV29-1
CSVDSGGVETQYF
>TRBV19
CASSLAGGLPEQFF
>TRBV20-1
CSARSDKEQFF
>TRBV28
CAASGTRNTEAFF
>TRBV7-8
CASSSRRETQYF
>TRBV20-1
CSARDRLGTVRGYEQYF
>TRBV5-1
CASSSTSGTETQYF
>TRBV19
CASSIGPHVAQHF
>TRBV28
CVSRMRAGGLYEQYF
>TRBV20-1
CGAHLSGRVNEQFF
>TRBV9
CASSVPAGGGYQETQYF
>TRBV20-1
CSAKEAISGNTIYF
>TRBV3-1
CASSRTGAEAFF
>TRBV5-1
CASSPTHLTGNEQFF
>TRBV6-2/TRBV6-3
CASRDSNQPQHF
>TRBV20-1
CSASLRGGSGANVLTF
>TRBV7-2
CASSLVIRTTDTQYF
>TRBV19
CASSIRRGQYGYTF
>TRBV12-3/TRBV12-4
CASSLHTENTEAFF
>TRBV12-3/TRBV12-4
CASSSRAFEQFF
>TRBV10-3
CAISDPWTVDFGEQYF
>TRBV4-3
CASSQEIPGRSNQPQHF
>TRBV29-1
CSVAEGFIGNQPQHF
>TRBV5-1
CASSPEGFYEQYF
>TRBV2
CASRYGTDNQPQHF
>TRBV11-2
CASSFPVGAGEAFF